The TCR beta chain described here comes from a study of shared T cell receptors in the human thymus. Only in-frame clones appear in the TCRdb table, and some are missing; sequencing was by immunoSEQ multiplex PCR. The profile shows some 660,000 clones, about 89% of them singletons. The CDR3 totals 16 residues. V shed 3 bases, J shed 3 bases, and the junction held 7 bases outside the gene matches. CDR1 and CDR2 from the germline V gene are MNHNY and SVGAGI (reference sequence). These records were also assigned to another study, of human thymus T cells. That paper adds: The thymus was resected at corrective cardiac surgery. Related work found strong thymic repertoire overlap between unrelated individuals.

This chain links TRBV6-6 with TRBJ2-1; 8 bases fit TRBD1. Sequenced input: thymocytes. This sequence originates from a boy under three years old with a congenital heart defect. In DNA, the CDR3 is TGTGCCAGCAGTTATCATGGACAGGGAAGCTACAATGAGCAGTTCTTC. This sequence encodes CASSYHGQGSYNEQFF.